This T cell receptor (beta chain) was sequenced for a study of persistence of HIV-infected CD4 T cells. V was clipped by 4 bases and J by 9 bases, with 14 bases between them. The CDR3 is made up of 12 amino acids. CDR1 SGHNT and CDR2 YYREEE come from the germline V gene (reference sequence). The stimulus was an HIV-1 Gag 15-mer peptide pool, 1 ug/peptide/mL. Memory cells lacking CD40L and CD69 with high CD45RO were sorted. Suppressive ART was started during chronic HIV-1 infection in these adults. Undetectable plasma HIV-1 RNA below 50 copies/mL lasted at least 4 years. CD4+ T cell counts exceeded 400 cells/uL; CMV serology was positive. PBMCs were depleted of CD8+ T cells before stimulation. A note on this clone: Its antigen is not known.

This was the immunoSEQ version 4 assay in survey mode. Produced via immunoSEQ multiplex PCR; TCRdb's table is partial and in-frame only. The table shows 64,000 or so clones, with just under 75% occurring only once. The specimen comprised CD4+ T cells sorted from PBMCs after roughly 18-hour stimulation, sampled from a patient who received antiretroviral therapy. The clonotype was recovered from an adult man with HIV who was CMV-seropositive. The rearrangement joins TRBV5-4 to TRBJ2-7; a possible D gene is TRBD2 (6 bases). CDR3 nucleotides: TGTGCCAGCAGCCCAGAGGGACTTGGGCAGTACTTC. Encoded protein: CASSPEGLGQYF.